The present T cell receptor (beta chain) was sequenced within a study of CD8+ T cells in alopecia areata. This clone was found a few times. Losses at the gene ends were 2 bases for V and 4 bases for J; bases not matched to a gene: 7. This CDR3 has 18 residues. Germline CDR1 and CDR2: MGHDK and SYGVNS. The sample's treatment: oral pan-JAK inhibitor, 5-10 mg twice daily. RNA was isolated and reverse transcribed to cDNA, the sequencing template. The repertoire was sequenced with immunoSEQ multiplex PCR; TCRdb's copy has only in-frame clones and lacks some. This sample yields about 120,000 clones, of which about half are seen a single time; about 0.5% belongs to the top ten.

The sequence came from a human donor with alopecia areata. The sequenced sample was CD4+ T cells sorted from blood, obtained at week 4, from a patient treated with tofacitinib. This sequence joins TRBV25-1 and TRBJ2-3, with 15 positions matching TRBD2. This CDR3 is CASSEGLAGGRRPDTQYF. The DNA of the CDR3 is TGTGCCAGCAGTGAAGGACTAGCGGGGGGGCGTAGGCCAGATACGCAGTATTTT.